Sequencing of this TCR beta chain was carried out in a study of blood T cells in healthy people across ages. The use of a sample-barcoded 5' primer and a J-beta primer mix characterized a second PCR of roughly 7 to 11 cycles. A template-switch adaptor with 12 random nucleotides tagged each cDNA molecule. TCRdb used MiXCR to reprocess the 5' RACE reads, holding one entry per CDR3 protein. Among hundreds of thousands of distinct CDR3 sequences listed, roughly 25% were seen once. The germline gives CDR1 LGHDT, CDR2 YNNKEL (reference sequence). CDR3 length equals 12 residues. V was trimmed by 4 bases and J by 5 bases, leaving 9 bases between them. Separately, the same data were catalogued under a study of T cells of mothers and their children. As reported in that work: The extracted RNA was employed in its entirety for cDNA synthesis, at about 1.4 ug per 15 ul. Persistent microchimeric T cell clones were not found at ~100 per million sensitivity.

The V gene is TRBV3-1, the J gene TRBJ2-7, with D unclear. The receptor was derived from a boy aged 10-17 years in good health. Sequences were obtained from blood. Here the CDR3 DNA reads TGTGCCAGCAGCCCGGACGAGAACGAGCAGTACTTC. Residues: CASSPDENEQYF.